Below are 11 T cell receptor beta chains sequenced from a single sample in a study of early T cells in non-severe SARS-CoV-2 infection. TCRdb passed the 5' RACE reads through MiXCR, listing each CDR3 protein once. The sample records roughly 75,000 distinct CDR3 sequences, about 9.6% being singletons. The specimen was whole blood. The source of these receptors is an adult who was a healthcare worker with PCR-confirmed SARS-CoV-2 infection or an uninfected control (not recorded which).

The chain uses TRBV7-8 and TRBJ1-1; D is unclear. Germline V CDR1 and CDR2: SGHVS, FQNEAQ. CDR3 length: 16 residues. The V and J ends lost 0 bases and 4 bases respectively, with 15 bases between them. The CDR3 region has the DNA TGTGCCAGCAGCTTAGCCTCCCCTACAAGTGGCACTGAAGCTTTCTTT. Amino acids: CASSLASPTSGTEAFF.

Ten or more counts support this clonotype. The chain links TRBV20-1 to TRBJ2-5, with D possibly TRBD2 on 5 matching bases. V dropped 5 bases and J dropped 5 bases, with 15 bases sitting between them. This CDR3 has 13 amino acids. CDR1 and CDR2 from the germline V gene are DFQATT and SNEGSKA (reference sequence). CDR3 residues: CSAQPEEGETQYF. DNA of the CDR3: TGCAGTGCTCAACCGGAAGAGGGTGAGACCCAGTACTTC.

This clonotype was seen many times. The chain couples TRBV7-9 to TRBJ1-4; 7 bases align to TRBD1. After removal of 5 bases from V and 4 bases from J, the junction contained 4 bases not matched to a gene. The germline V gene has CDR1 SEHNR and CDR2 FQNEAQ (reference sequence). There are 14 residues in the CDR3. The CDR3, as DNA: TGTGCCAGCAGCCAGGGACAGTTTAATGAAAAACTGTTTTTT. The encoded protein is CASSQGQFNEKLFF.

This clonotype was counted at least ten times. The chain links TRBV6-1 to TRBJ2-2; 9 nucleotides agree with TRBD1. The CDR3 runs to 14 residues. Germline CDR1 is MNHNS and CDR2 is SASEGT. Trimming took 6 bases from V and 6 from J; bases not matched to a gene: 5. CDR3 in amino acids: CASSRTGEAGELFF. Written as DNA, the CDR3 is TGTGCCAGCAGCCGGACAGGGGAAGCCGGGGAGCTGTTTTTT.

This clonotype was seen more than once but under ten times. The CDR3 is CSAARLAGTGELFF. The CDR3, as DNA: TGCAGTGCTGCCAGACTAGCGGGCACCGGGGAGCTGTTTTTT. V is TRBV20-1 and J is TRBJ2-2; 10 nucleotides agree with TRBD2. After removal of 5 bases from V and 4 bases from J, the junction contained 4 bases not matched to a gene. The CDR3 has 14 residues. CDR1 is DFQATT and CDR2 is SNEGSKA in the germline V gene (reference sequence).

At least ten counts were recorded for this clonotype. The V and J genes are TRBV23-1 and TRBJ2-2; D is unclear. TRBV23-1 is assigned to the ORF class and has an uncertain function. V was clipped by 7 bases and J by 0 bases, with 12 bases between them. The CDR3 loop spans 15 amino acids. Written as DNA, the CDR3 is TGCGCCAGCAAGGAACAGAAATCGAACACCGGGGAGCTGTTTTTT. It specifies CASKEQKSNTGELFF.

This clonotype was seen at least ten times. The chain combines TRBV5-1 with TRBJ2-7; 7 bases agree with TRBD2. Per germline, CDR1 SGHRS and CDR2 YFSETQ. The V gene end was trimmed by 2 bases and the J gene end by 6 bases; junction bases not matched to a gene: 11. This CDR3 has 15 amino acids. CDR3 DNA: TGCGCCAGCAGCTTTACGGGAGGAAAGCAGGGCGAGCAGTACTTC. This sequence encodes CASSFTGGKQGEQYF.

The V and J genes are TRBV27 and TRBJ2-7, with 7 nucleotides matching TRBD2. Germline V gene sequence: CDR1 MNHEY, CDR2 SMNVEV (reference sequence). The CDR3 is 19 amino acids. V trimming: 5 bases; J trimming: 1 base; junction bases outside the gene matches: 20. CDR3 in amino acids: CASSPLGPGRNLKSYEQYF. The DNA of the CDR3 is TGTGCCAGCAGTCCGCTCGGTCCCGGGAGGAATTTAAAATCCTACGAGCAGTACTTC.

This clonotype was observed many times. The CDR3 spells CASSIDGYGYTF. The CDR3 nucleotides read TGTGCCAGCAGTATAGACGGTTATGGCTACACCTTC. This chain connects TRBV12-3 or TRBV12-4 to TRBJ1-2; D remains unclear. There are 12 residues in the CDR3. The V gene lost 5 bases and the J gene lost 5 bases, with 9 bases spanning the gap.

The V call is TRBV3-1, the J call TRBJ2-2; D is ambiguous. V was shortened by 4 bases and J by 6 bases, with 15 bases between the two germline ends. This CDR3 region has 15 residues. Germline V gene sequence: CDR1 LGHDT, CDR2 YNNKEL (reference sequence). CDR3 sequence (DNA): TGTGCCAGCAGCCTCGCCCGGGCGGCGCCCGGGGAGCTGTTTTTT. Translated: CASSLARAAPGELFF.

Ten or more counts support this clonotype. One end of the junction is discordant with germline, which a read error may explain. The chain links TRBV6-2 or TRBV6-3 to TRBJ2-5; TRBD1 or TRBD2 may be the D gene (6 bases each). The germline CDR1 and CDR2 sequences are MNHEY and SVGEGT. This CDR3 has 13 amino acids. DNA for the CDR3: TGTGCCAGCAGTTATCGGGGGCAAGAGACCCGGTACTTC. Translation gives CASSYRGQETRYF.